This TCR beta chain originates from a study of OX40 agonist ivuxolimab in advanced cancers. About the research overall: Patients with hepatocellular carcinoma, melanoma, renal cell or head and neck cancer made up the dose-escalation patients. One patient with hepatocellular carcinoma and two with cutaneous melanoma, three in all, had partial responses.

Germline loops: CDR1 MDHEN, CDR2 SYDVKM. This CDR3 is built from 15 residues. The junction had 6 bases not matched to a gene; V was cut back by 4 bases and J by 5 bases. TCRdb's copy holds only in-frame clones and misses some; the assay was immunoSEQ multiplex PCR. The data show tens of thousands of clones, around 94% seen once. The source material was CD4+ or CD8+ T cells sorted from blood, sampled in a trial of the OX40 agonist ivuxolimab. The sequence was collected from an adult with an advanced solid tumor such as melanoma, head and neck, liver or kidney cancer. The chain recombines TRBV28 with TRBJ2-1, with 9 positions matching TRBD2. In nucleotides, the CDR3 is TGTGCCAGCAGTTCCTATGGACTAGCGCACAATGAGCAGTTCTTC. Its protein is CASSSYGLAHNEQFF.